Listed below are T cell receptor beta chains from one sample, sequenced in a study of shared clonotypes between healthy human individuals. Only in-frame clones appear in the TCRdb table, and some are missing; sequencing was by immunoSEQ multiplex PCR. The sample lists roughly 1,500,000 clones; 95% to 99% were seen once. The sequenced sample was naive CD4+ T cells sorted from blood. These receptors originate from a man aged 25-45 years in good health. Both conserved end residues are part of each CDR3. D genes are given only for firm matches. Not every row has a clone size; where given, it reads once, few, many or a size class.

v_call	clone_size	j_call	d_call	cdr3_length	cdr3_nt	cdr3_aa
TRBV7-9	-	TRBJ2-7	TRBD1	14	TGTGCCAGCAGCCAAGGACAGGGTCGAAACGAGCAGTACTTC	CASSQGQGRNEQYF
TRBV28	-	TRBJ2-5	TRBD1	14	TGTGCCAGCATTCTGGGACAGGGACAGGAGACCCAGTACTTC	CASILGQGQETQYF
TRBV5-5	-	TRBJ2-5	-	13	TGTGCCAGCAGCTTGGTTGGGCAAGAGACCCAGTACTTC	CASSLVGQETQYF
TRBV7-9	-	TRBJ2-2	TRBD2	14	TGTGCCAGCAAGGGGAGGGAAAAGCCCGGGGAGCTGTTTTTT	CASKGREKPGELFF
TRBV5-4	-	TRBJ2-7	TRBD2	15	TGTGCCAGCAGCTCGGGGACTAGCGGGAGGTACGAGCAGTACTTC	CASSSGTSGRYEQYF
TRBV7-2	-	TRBJ1-1	-	15	TGTGCCAGCAGCCTAAGGGACTCCCGGAACACTGAAGCTTTCTTT	CASSLRDSRNTEAFF
TRBV2	-	TRBJ1-1	-	13	TGTGCCAGCAGTGAGGGTTTTGGGACTGAAGCTTTCTTT	CASSEGFGTEAFF
TRBV5-1	-	TRBJ2-2	TRBD1	15	TGCGCCAGCAGCTTCAATACAGGGGACACCGGGGAGCTGTTTTTT	CASSFNTGDTGELFF
TRBV5-5	-	TRBJ1-2	TRBD1	13	TGTGCCAGCAGTCAACAGGGGGCGATCGGCTACACCTTC	CASSQQGAIGYTF
TRBV28	-	TRBJ1-1	-	13	TGTGCCAGCCGGAGGGCCGGGTCCACTGAAGCTTTCTTT	CASRRAGSTEAFF
TRBV28	few	TRBJ1-2	-	9	TGTGCCAGCCGCTATGGCTACACCTTC	CASRYGYTF
TRBV2	-	TRBJ2-1	-	16	TGTGCCAGCAGTTCGTCCCGGGGGAGCTCCTACAATGAGCAGTTCTTC	CASSSSRGSSYNEQFF
TRBV18	-	TRBJ2-7	TRBD1	15	TGTGCCAGCTCAAAAACCGGGACAGGGATCTACGAGCAGTACTTC	CASSKTGTGIYEQYF
TRBV5-8	-	TRBJ1-2	-	15	TGTGCCAGCAGCTTGGGCCCTTCAGGGTCCTATGGCTACACCTTC	CASSLGPSGSYGYTF
TRBV7-9	-	TRBJ2-5	-	13	TGTGCCAGCAGCCGGGGCTTCGGCGAGACCCAGTACTTC	CASSRGFGETQYF
TRBV16	-	TRBJ1-3	-	15	TGTGCCAGCAGCCAATTTGAGGAAACTGGAAACACCATATATTTT	CASSQFEETGNTIYF
TRBV9	-	TRBJ2-6	-	18	TGTGCCAGCAGCGTAGCTCCCCACGTCTCCTCTGGGGCCAACGTCCTGACTTTC	CASSVAPHVSSGANVLTF
TRBV5-1	-	TRBJ2-7	-	15	TGCGCCAGCAGCTTCACCAATAGGCTAGCCTACGAGCAGTACTTC	CASSFTNRLAYEQYF
TRBV18	-	TRBJ2-7	-	15	TGTGCCAGCTCACCAGGGGCAGGGCCCTCCTACGAGCAGTACTTC	CASSPGAGPSYEQYF
TRBV27	-	TRBJ2-5	TRBD2	14	TGTGCCAGCAGCGAAGCGGGAATCCAAGAGACCCAGTACTTC	CASSEAGIQETQYF
TRBV2	-	TRBJ2-2	-	12	TGTGCCAGCATAAGATTCACCGGGGAGCTGTTTTTT	CASIRFTGELFF
TRBV6-5	-	TRBJ2-3	TRBD1	15	TGTGCCAGCAGTTATACAGGGGACAGCACAGATACGCAGTATTTT	CASSYTGDSTDTQYF
TRBV5-1	-	TRBJ2-1	-	15	TGCGCCAGCAGCTGGGGCAGGGCCTCCTACAATGAGCAGTTCTTC	CASSWGRASYNEQFF
TRBV7-9	-	TRBJ2-4	-	17	TGTGCCAGCAGCCCGGGGACAACTAGAGGGCCGAAAAACATTCAGTACTTC	CASSPGTTRGPKNIQYF
TRBV11-1	-	TRBJ2-1	TRBD2	15	TGTGCCAGCAGCTCGGGTGGGCTAGCGGGTAATGAGCAGTTCTTC	CASSSGGLAGNEQFF
TRBV5-6	-	TRBJ2-1	-	15	TGTGCCAGCAGCGGGGTAGAGGGAGGATGGAATGAGCAGTTCTTC	CASSGVEGGWNEQFF
TRBV11-2	once	TRBJ2-7	-	14	TGTGCCAGCAGCTCGCGGCCAGGCGACTACGAGCAGTACTTC	CASSSRPGDYEQYF
TRBV6-6	-	TRBJ1-3	TRBD1	16	TGTGCCAGCAGTTATACCCACAGGGGAACTGGAAACACCATATATTTT	CASSYTHRGTGNTIYF
TRBV12-5	-	TRBJ1-1	-	17	TGTGCTAGTGGTTTGAGGCGGGCGGAGGGGCAAAACACTGAAGCTTTCTTT	CASGLRRAEGQNTEAFF
TRBV15	once	TRBJ2-7	TRBD2	15	TGTGCCACCAGCAGACTCCTAGCGGGATTGTACGAGCAGTACTTC	CATSRLLAGLYEQYF
TRBV6-5	-	TRBJ1-2	TRBD1	15	TGTGCCAGCAGTTACGCCGAGCACAGGGGGTATGGCTACACCTTC	CASSYAEHRGYGYTF
TRBV18	-	TRBJ1-1	-	12	TGTGCCAGCTCACCAATAAACACTGAAGCTTTCTTT	CASSPINTEAFF
TRBV6-1	-	TRBJ2-3	-	15	TGTGCCAGCAGTGATAGGGGGAGCGGTCCAGATACGCAGTATTTT	CASSDRGSGPDTQYF
TRBV5-1	-	TRBJ1-2	-	13	TGCGCCAGCAGCTTGCTGGGGGAGGCTGGCTACACCTTC	CASSLLGEAGYTF
TRBV2	once	TRBJ1-5	-	15	TGTGCCAGCAGTGAATCGGCCGTTTCGAATCAGCCCCAGCATTTT	CASSESAVSNQPQHF
TRBV6-1	once	TRBJ1-1	-	14	TGTGCCAGCAGTGATCCGTGGGGGGGCGGAGAAGCTTTCTTT	CASSDPWGGGEAFF
TRBV5-1	once	TRBJ1-5	-	14	TGCGCCAGCAGCGACCCGGGGAGCAATCAGCCCCAGCATTTT	CASSDPGSNQPQHF
TRBV5-1	-	TRBJ2-7	-	16	TGCGCCAGCAGCTTGGAACCGGGACACAATATCTACGAGCAGTACTTC	CASSLEPGHNIYEQYF
TRBV19	-	TRBJ2-5	-	15	TGTGCCAGTAGTATCGGTGGGGGGCTCTTGGAGACCCAGTACTTC	CASSIGGGLLETQYF
TRBV4-2	-	TRBJ1-4	TRBD1	16	TGTGCCAGCAGCCCCACAGGGGACAACCTTAATGAAAAACTGTTTTTT	CASSPTGDNLNEKLFF
TRBV5-4	-	TRBJ2-7	TRBD1	15	TGTGCCAGCAGCTTGGCCCCTCTAACAGGGGACGAGCAGTACTTC	CASSLAPLTGDEQYF
TRBV11-2	-	TRBJ1-4	-	14	TGTGCCAGCAGCTTGGTCAGTGCTAATGAAAAACTGTTTTTT	CASSLVSANEKLFF
TRBV12-2	-	TRBJ2-7	-	17	TGTGCAAGTCGCCGCCGGACTAGCGGTGAGAGCTCCTACGAGCAGTACTTC	CASRRRTSGESSYEQYF
TRBV7-9	-	TRBJ1-2	TRBD1	19	TGTGCCAGCAGCTTAGTAGGATGGGACAGCGGCCCTAACCTCTATGGCTACACCTTC	CASSLVGWDSGPNLYGYTF